This is a list of T cell receptor beta chains from one sample in a study of T cell changes during pregnancy in multiple sclerosis. The method was immunoSEQ multiplex PCR; TCRdb's version includes in-frame clones alone and lacks a portion of them. This sample has 51,000 or so clones, with 85% to 95% found just once. The specimen comprised peripheral blood, sampled in the second trimester of pregnancy. Source of these receptors: a female donor with multiple sclerosis, enrolled in a pregnancy study. The CDR3 runs from the conserved cysteine through the conserved F or W. A D gene is named only where the DNA matches it firmly. Expanded clones are given a class, and other clones once, few, many or no size at all.

J: TRBJ1-2; V: TRBV6-6; D: -; size: -; CDR3: CASSFRRGGYTF; DNA: TGTGCCAGCAGTTTTAGGAGGGGTGGCTACACCTTC
J: TRBJ2-6; V: TRBV7-9; D: TRBD1; size: -; CDR3: CASSSTQGASGANVLTF; DNA: TGTGCCAGCAGCTCCACACAGGGGGCTTCTGGGGCCAACGTCCTGACTTTC
J: TRBJ2-7; V: TRBV28; D: TRBD1; size: -; CDR3: CASSQTGQGRYEQYF; DNA: TGTGCCAGCAGTCAGACCGGACAGGGTCGGTACGAGCAGTACTTC
J: TRBJ2-7; V: TRBV28; D: TRBD2; size: -; CDR3: CASSRPLAGSSYEQYF; DNA: TGTGCCAGCAGTCGACCCCTAGCGGGATCCTCCTACGAGCAGTACTTC
J: TRBJ2-4; V: TRBV28; D: -; size: -; CDR3: CASSLGLAKNIQYF; DNA: TGTGCCAGCAGTTTGGGCCTAGCCAAAAACATTCAGTACTTC
J: TRBJ2-1; V: TRBV5-5; D: TRBD2; size: -; CDR3: CASSLGSLGLAGGPREQFF; DNA: TGTGCCAGCAGTCTGGGATCCCTTGGGCTAGCGGGAGGGCCTCGAGAGCAGTTCTTC
J: TRBJ1-4; V: TRBV2; D: -; size: -; CDR3: CASSEWPPGVEKLFF; DNA: TGTGCCAGCAGTGAATGGCCCCCGGGGGTTGAAAAACTGTTTTTT
J: TRBJ2-1; V: TRBV12-5; D: TRBD2; size: few; CDR3: CASGLGLADLNEQFF; DNA: TGTGCTAGTGGTTTAGGACTAGCGGACCTCAATGAGCAGTTCTTC
J: TRBJ2-3; V: TRBV30; D: -; size: -; CDR3: CAWSVGSAADTQYF; DNA: TGTGCCTGGAGTGTAGGATCGGCGGCGGATACGCAGTATTTT
J: TRBJ2-1; V: TRBV7-3; D: TRBD2; size: -; CDR3: CASSQKGGGRDYNEQFF; DNA: TGTGCCAGCAGCCAAAAAGGTGGCGGGAGGGATTACAATGAGCAGTTCTTC
J: TRBJ2-1; V: TRBV7-9; D: TRBD1; size: -; CDR3: CASSSGTVIYNEQFF; DNA: TGTGCCAGCAGCTCCGGGACAGTCATCTACAATGAGCAGTTCTTC
J: TRBJ2-1; V: TRBV29-1; D: TRBD2; size: -; CDR3: CSVDRLAGVTGNEQFF; DNA: TGCAGCGTTGATCGTCTCGCGGGAGTAACGGGCAATGAGCAGTTCTTC
J: TRBJ2-2; V: TRBV15; D: -; size: -; CDR3: CATSRAFGSTGELFF; DNA: TGTGCCACCAGCAGAGCTTTCGGGAGCACCGGGGAGCTGTTTTTT
J: TRBJ2-2; V: TRBV19; D: -; size: once; CDR3: CASSIGARGTGELFF; DNA: TGTGCCAGTAGTATTGGTGCCCGGGGCACCGGGGAGCTGTTTTTT
J: TRBJ1-6; V: TRBV30; D: TRBD1; size: -; CDR3: CAWSPIGGQGNSPLHF; DNA: TGTGCCTGGAGTCCTATCGGCGGACAGGGCAATTCACCCCTCCACTTT